The 28 T cell receptor beta chains given below trace back to one sample, sequenced in a study of STAT5B mutations in CD4+ large granular lymphocyte leukemia. Clones were read by immunoSEQ multiplex PCR, and TCRdb kept only the in-frame ones, dropping some. The profile shows about 30,000 clones, 65% to 80% of them singletons. Specimen: CD4+ T cells from blood buffy coats. The receptors come from a human donor in good health.

This chain joins TRBV5-1 and TRBJ1-3; D is uncertain. The V end lost 4 bases, the J end lost 0 bases, and 8 bases lay between the germline ends. This CDR3 is 14 amino acids long. The germline CDR1 and CDR2 sequences are SGHRS and YFSETQ. The CDR3 nucleotides read TGCGCCAGCAGCCCACTCCTCTCTGGAAACACCATATATTTT. Translated, it gives CASSPLLSGNTIYF.

The chain joins TRBV7-9 to TRBJ2-5, with TRBD2 matching 7 bases. CDR1 and CDR2 from the germline V gene are SEHNR and FQNEAQ (reference sequence). The CDR3 consists of 15 residues. V shed 0 bases, J shed 6 bases, and the junction held 7 bases outside the gene matches. For the CDR3, the DNA is TGTGCCAGCAGCTTAGCCCTAGCGGTCCGGAAGACCCAGTACTTC. Residues: CASSLALAVRKTQYF.

The V gene is TRBV7-2, the J gene TRBJ2-1; D not resolved. This CDR3 region has 15 residues. Trimming removed 5 bases at V and 11 bases at J, with 22 bases between. Germline CDR1 and CDR2: SGHTA and FQGNSA. The CDR3 DNA reads TGTGCCAGCAGCGGGTCCCCCCTAAGCATCGCACAGCAGTTCTTC. Its translation is CASSGSPLSIAQQFF.

The J gene is TRBJ1-3, the V gene TRBV6-6; TRBD1 is a possible D gene (5 bases). Germline loops: CDR1 MNHNY, CDR2 SVGAGI (reference sequence). The CDR3 covers 13 residues. The V end was cut by 8 bases, the J end by 4 bases, with 12 bases between. The CDR3 protein is CASRDPGGNTIYF. The CDR3 DNA sequence: TGTGCCAGCCGGGACCCTGGAGGAAACACCATATATTTT.

The gene calls are TRBV5-4 and TRBJ2-1; the D gene is possibly TRBD2 (6 bases). The germline V gene has CDR1 SGHNT and CDR2 YYREEE (reference sequence). Trimming removed 7 bases from V and 8 bases from J, with 22 bases in between. This CDR3 is 15 amino acids long. The CDR3 sequence is CASQEAGPGGHEQFF. The CDR3 DNA sequence: TGTGCCAGCCAAGAGGCGGGGCCTGGAGGCCATGAGCAGTTCTTC.

This clone occurred once. This rearrangement joins TRBV19 to TRBJ1-1; 8 nucleotides agree with TRBD1. From germline, CDR1 is LNHDA and CDR2 SQIVND (reference sequence). The CDR3 is 16 amino acids. The V gene end was trimmed by 6 bases and the J gene end by 1 base; junction bases not matched to a gene: 10. The CDR3 nucleotides are TGTGCCAGTAGACGATACGACAGGGGCCAGAACACTGAAGCTTTCTTT. Encoded protein: CASRRYDRGQNTEAFF.

Remarks on this clone: Without the conserved terminal phenylalanine or tryptophan, this CDR3 likely stems from a read error. The rearrangement links TRBV30 to TRBJ2-7; TRBD1 agrees at 7 bases. The germline CDR1 and CDR2 sequences are GTSNPN and SVGIG (reference sequence). The CDR3 totals 14 residues. Trimming took 3 bases from V and 6 from J; bases not matched to a gene: 11. The CDR3 loop is CAWRTKQGKGEQYL. The CDR3 DNA sequence: TGTGCCTGGAGAACCAAACAGGGGAAGGGCGAGCAGTACCTC.

J is TRBJ2-5 and V is TRBV13; 11 bases match TRBD1. In germline, CDR1 is PRHDT, CDR2 FYEKMQ (reference sequence). This CDR3 has 17 amino acids. The junction had 7 bases not matched to a gene; V was cut back by 4 bases and J by 0 bases. CDR3 amino acids: CASSSKGTGGYQETQYF. CDR3 nucleotide sequence: TGTGCCAGCAGCTCTAAAGGGACAGGGGGGTACCAAGAGACCCAGTACTTC.

V is TRBV21-1 and J is TRBJ2-7; the table calls TRBD2, which could not be checked here. TRBV21-1 is a documented pseudogene. The CDR3 covers 15 residues. The CDR3 region has the DNA TGTGCCAGCACCAACCACCGGAGGCGAAACTACGAGCAGTACTTC. Protein sequence: CASTNHRRRNYEQYF.

The chain links TRBV6-6 to TRBJ2-7, with 9 nucleotides matching TRBD1. The germline V gene encodes CDR1 MNHNY and CDR2 SVGAGI (reference sequence). The CDR3 is 15 amino acids. The V and J ends lost 2 bases and 4 bases, in that order; junction bases with no gene match: 6. The CDR3 nucleotides read TGTGCCAGCAGTTACCCCGGGACAGGGATTTACGAGCAGTACTTC. This translates into CASSYPGTGIYEQYF.

The chain links TRBV29-1 to TRBJ1-3; no firm D call. Germline V gene sequence: CDR1 SQVTM, CDR2 ANQGSEA. V shed 4 bases and J shed 2 bases, with 9 bases lying between them. This CDR3 contains 13 residues. Written as DNA, the CDR3 is TGCAGCGTTGGGAAAAACCCTGGAAACACCATATATTTT. Protein: CSVGKNPGNTIYF.

The rearrangement uses TRBV25-1 and TRBJ2-7; D not certain. V lost 6 bases to trimming and J lost 3 bases, with 9 bases between them. Germline lookup yields CDR1 MGHDK and CDR2 SYGVNS. The CDR3 has 12 residues. The CDR3 nucleotides read TGTGCCAGCAGGGTGGGCAGCTACGAGCAGTACTTC. Translating gives CASRVGSYEQYF.

The J gene is TRBJ2-3, the V gene TRBV27; D not certain. The CDR3 consists of 14 residues. V lost 7 bases and J 0 bases, leaving 11 bases between the germline ends. Germline loops: CDR1 MNHEY, CDR2 SMNVEV (reference sequence). Here the CDR3 reads CASTDRWSTDTQYF. The CDR3, as DNA: TGTGCCAGCACCGATAGGTGGAGCACAGATACGCAGTATTTT.

This clone appeared a single time. This rearrangement joins TRBV4-3 to TRBJ2-1, with D possibly matching TRBD1 (5 bases). Per the germline V gene, CDR1 is LGHNA and CDR2 is YSLEER. Deletions cut 0 bases from V and 3 bases from J, with 12 bases between. This CDR3 spans 16 amino acids. CDR3 residues: CASSQDTGNRYNEQFF. The CDR3 DNA reads TGCGCCAGCAGCCAAGACACAGGAAATCGCTACAATGAGCAGTTCTTC.

This chain connects TRBV4-2 to TRBJ1-2, with D tentatively TRBD1 (5 bases). This CDR3 has 16 residues. Germline loops: CDR1 LGHNA, CDR2 YNFKEQ. V was trimmed by 0 bases and J by 4 bases, leaving 15 bases between them. In DNA form, the CDR3 reads TGTGCCAGCAGCCAAGATGGGCAGGGAGGGGTCTATGGCTACACCTTC. It yields the protein CASSQDGQGGVYGYTF.

CDR3 sequence (DNA): TGTGCCAGCAGGGGGGGGACAGGGTCCTACGAGCAGTACTTC. It yields the protein CASRGGTGSYEQYF. V and J are TRBV2 and TRBJ2-7, with 9 positions matching TRBD1. The V and J ends lost 6 bases and 1 base, in that order; junction bases with no gene match: 4. From germline, CDR1 is SNHLY and CDR2 FYNNEI. This CDR3 has 14 amino acids.

This chain links TRBV9 with TRBJ2-1; no clear D gene. Germline CDR1 is SGDLS and CDR2 is YYNGEE. The CDR3 covers 12 residues. With 0 bases removed from V and 7 bases from J, the gap between germline ends came to 5 bases. The CDR3 spells CASSVAFNEQFF. The CDR3, as DNA: TGTGCCAGCAGCGTAGCCTTTAATGAGCAGTTCTTC.

The V gene is TRBV7-2, the J gene TRBJ2-1, with TRBD1 matching over 8 bases. Trimming removed 4 bases from V and 5 bases from J; junction bases left unmatched: 4. This CDR3 is 14 amino acids long. CDR1 is SGHTA and CDR2 is FQGNSA in the germline V gene. The CDR3 reads CASSSGTGDNEQFF. The CDR3 DNA follows: TGTGCCAGCAGCTCCGGGACAGGAGACAATGAGCAGTTCTTC.

In this sample, this clone turned up once. The chain uses TRBV5-6 and TRBJ2-2; no definite D call. CDR1 and CDR2 from the germline V gene are SGHDT and YYEEEE. The CDR3 extends over 15 amino acids. V was cut by 0 bases and J by 2 bases, with 8 bases left in between. CDR3 sequence (DNA): TGTGCCAGCAGCTTGGGCCCCGAAAACACCGGGGAGCTGTTTTTT. Protein product: CASSLGPENTGELFF.

This chain joins TRBV28 and TRBJ2-7; unclear D gene. This CDR3 is built from 12 residues. CDR1 is MDHEN, CDR2 SYDVKM, per germline. The V end lost 8 bases, the J end lost 1 base, and 9 bases lay between the germline ends. The DNA of the CDR3 is TGTGCCAGCTATAGCCGTTCCTACGAGCAGTACTTC. Translated, it gives CASYSRSYEQYF. The variable domain in full, completed from reference TRBV28 and TRBJ2-7, reads DVKVTQSSRYLVKRTGEKVFLECVQDMDHENMFWYRQDPGLGLRLIYFSYDVKMKEKGDIPEGYSVSREKKERFSLILESASTNQTSMYLCASYSRSYEQYFGPGTRLTVT.

The chain carries TRBV7-2 and TRBJ2-7, with D unclear. The germline V gene encodes CDR1 SGHTA and CDR2 FQGNSA. Trimming took off 2 bases at V and 0 bases at J, with 11 bases between the two ends. The CDR3 sequence is 15 residues long. CDR3 sequence (DNA): TGTGCCAGCAGCTTAAACCTGGGTTCCTCCTACGAGCAGTACTTC. Protein: CASSLNLGSSYEQYF.

The chain carries TRBV4-1 and TRBJ2-3, with D uncertain. Germline V gives CDR1 MGHRA, CDR2 YSYEKL. Trimming removed 1 base at V and 5 bases at J, with 16 bases between. The CDR3 consists of 16 residues. This CDR3 is CASSQVNMGWVDTQYF. The CDR3, as DNA: TGCGCCAGCAGCCAAGTAAACATGGGCTGGGTAGATACGCAGTATTTT.

This clone was observed a single time. The J gene is TRBJ1-1, the V gene TRBV7-9; no reliable D call. Trimming pared 7 bases from V and 1 base from J, leaving 10 bases between. This CDR3 has 13 amino acids. Per the germline V gene, CDR1 is SEHNR and CDR2 is FQNEAQ (reference sequence). The CDR3, as DNA: TGTGCCAGCAAGAACCAAGCGAACACTGAAGCTTTCTTT. Its protein product is CASKNQANTEAFF.

V usage is TRBV5-1 and J usage is TRBJ2-5; tentative D call: TRBD2 (5 bases). V was shortened by 4 bases and J by 4 bases, with 32 bases between the two germline ends. The length of the CDR3 is 20 residues. Germline V lookup: CDR1 SGHRS, CDR2 YFSETQ. Written as DNA, the CDR3 is TGCGCCAGCAGCACGTCAAGCGGTCTGCGGACCTTACGGCATCCAGAGACCCAGTACTTC. This translates into CASSTSSGLRTLRHPETQYF.

This clone was picked up one time. This chain connects TRBV28 to TRBJ1-2, with 8 positions matching TRBD1. J was trimmed by 5 bases and V by 6 bases; bases with no gene match: 8. Germline V gives CDR1 MDHEN, CDR2 SYDVKM. The CDR3 totals 14 residues. CDR3 amino acids: CASRTGGVAYGYTF. CDR3 sequence (DNA): TGTGCCAGCAGAACAGGGGGGGTGGCATATGGCTACACCTTC.

Here the CDR3 reads CASSGQGYEQYF. CDR3 nucleotides: TGTGCCAGCAGTGGGCAGGGATACGAGCAGTACTTC. J is TRBJ2-7 and V is TRBV2; weak D call: TRBD1 (5 bases). From germline, CDR1 is SNHLY and CDR2 FYNNEI. With 4 bases removed from V and 4 bases from J, the gap between germline ends came to 8 bases. The CDR3 sequence is 12 residues long. The full variable domain, its missing parts supplied by reference TRBV2 and TRBJ2-7, is EPEVTQTPSHQVTQMGQEVILRCVPISNHLYFYWYRQILGQKVEFLVSFYNNEISEKSEIFDDQFSVERPDGSNFTLKIRSTKLEDSAMYFCASSGQGYEQYFGPGTRLTVT.

This clone has a single count. The chain uses TRBV11-2 and TRBJ1-4; 7 nucleotides match TRBD1. From germline, CDR1 is SGHAT and CDR2 FQNNGV. Trimming took 0 bases from V and 8 from J; bases not matched to a gene: 9. The CDR3 runs to 16 residues. CDR3 residues: CASSLDFNRGGEKLFF. The CDR3 DNA reads as TGTGCCAGCAGCTTAGACTTCAACAGGGGAGGAGAAAAACTGTTTTTT.

The chain couples TRBV30 to TRBJ2-5, with 8 bases identical to TRBD1. The V segment lost 3 bases and the J segment 7 bases; nucleotides outside the gene matches: 10. The CDR3 runs to 14 residues. Germline CDR1 and CDR2: GTSNPN and SVGIG (reference sequence). The CDR3 sequence: CAWSRDRLGGTQYF. The CDR3 bases are TGTGCCTGGAGCAGGGACAGGCTTGGGGGGACCCAGTACTTC.